This paragraph covers one T cell receptor (beta chain) sequence. The clone's antigen remains unknown. Nothing much larger sits one base from this clone, and base qualities are not available. This sample stems from a study of blood T cell repertoires in COVID-19 (dated by TCRdb to about 2020). Describing the broader study: The collaborator samples originated in the United States, Italy and Spain and spanned the acute and convalescent phases of COVID-19. The prospective study material was composed of cDNA or gDNA derived from T cells, B-cell-depleted T cells, or PBMCs. The dataset comprised deeply sampled blood TCRbeta repertoires from subjects exposed to, actively infected with, or recovered from COVID-19. The repertoires were made available in a free public database intended to serve as a resource for research on the immune response to SARS-CoV-2. The samples were drawn from two sources: the first 160 participants of the ongoing ImmuneRACE study, and 950 to 1,500 subjects contributed by 6 global collaborators. Nearly every sample came with metadata listing a de-identified subject ID, COVID-19 status, age in years and sex. Where available, HLA class I and class II types were taken from metadata supplied by the sample provider and were not determined by assay-based typing.

TCRbeta CDR3 regions were amplified from genomic DNA using the immunoSEQ Assay, a bias-controlled multiplex PCR. On the study's bioinformatics: Within the assay, amplification of reference gene primers was used to estimate how many nucleated cells each sample contained. To quantify the absolute abundance of each unique TCRbeta CDR3 rearrangement, sequence reads were collapsed and filtered. Productive Simpson clonality was computed per sample as the square root of Simpson's diversity index over productive rearrangements. TCRdb mirrors the immuneACCESS table, restricted to in-frame sequences. Some clones are absent from its copies; in checked studies, under half trace to an unresolved V gene, and the reason for the others is unknown. D and trimming were read from the DNA, whereas the V and J calls and clone size are those reported in that table. For this sample there are 120,000 or so clones; about 79% appear just once. About a sixth of the sample is held by the ten biggest clonotypes.

CDR1 MDHEN and CDR2 SYDVKM were looked up in the germline V gene. After removal of 4 bases from V and 7 bases from J, the junction retains 7 bases not matched to a gene. From cysteine to phenylalanine, the CDR3 is 14 amino acids long. CDR3 DNA is the only sequence kept; it has 42 bases, read in frame from the first base. What the work shows at the level of the full study, not this receptor alone: Clinical and demographic metadata were provided uncurated, with the amount varying by source and participant.

Collaborating institutions collected whole blood in K2EDTA tubes following their own protocols. For TCRbeta analysis, collaborator samples were shipped as frozen whole blood, as isolated PBMCs, or as DNA extracted from either sample type. This receptor chain uses TRBV28 and TRBJ2-4, and 7 bases in between align with TRBD1. Source material: peripheral blood. The receptor comes from a woman between 50 and 59 years old with acute or convalescent COVID-19. CDR3 reads: CASSSHDRANIQYF. Here is the DNA: TGTGCCAGCAGTTCCCATGACAGGGCTAACATTCAGTACTTC. The reference TRBV28 and TRBJ2-4 proteins fill in what lies around the CDR3, so the full variable domain reads DVKVTQSSRYLVKRTGEKVFLECVQDMDHENMFWYRQDPGLGLRLIYFSYDVKMKEKGDIPEGYSVSREKKERFSLILESASTNQTSMYLCASSSHDRANIQYFGAGTRLSVL.